Following are 8 T cell receptor beta chains from one sample sequenced in a study of CD8+CD57+ T cells in acquired aplastic anemia. Before being chosen for sequencing, patients had shown CD8+CD57+ cell expansion by flow cytometry. Profiling that covered TCR beta VDJ and CDR3 relied on genomic DNA as its template. TCRdb fed the reads into MiXCR, producing one record per CDR3 protein. The data hold approximately 100,000 distinct CDR3 sequences, with 65% to 70% observed a single time. The sample was sorted CD4+, CD8+, or CD8+CD57+ T cells (not recorded which) from PBMCs. The receptors were gathered from a human donor with aplastic anemia.

CDR3 nucleotide sequence: TGCAGTGCTAGTCCTCGCGAGTTATCCCTCCACTTT. Its protein product is CSASPRELSLHF. The chain couples TRBV20-1 to TRBJ1-6; D not certain. Germline V gene sequence: CDR1 DFQATT, CDR2 SNEGSKA (reference sequence). V was trimmed by 3 bases and J by 14 bases, leaving 14 bases between them. This CDR3 spans 12 amino acids.

This clonotype was detected a few times. V gene TRBV7-6 combines with J gene TRBJ2-5; TRBD1 matches at 8 bases. Germline V gene data show CDR1 as SGHVS and CDR2 as FNYEAQ. V shed 1 base, J shed 2 bases, and the junction held 6 bases outside the gene matches. The CDR3 contains 16 residues. The CDR3 protein is CASSLGTGNFQETQYF. CDR3 nucleotides: TGTGCCAGCAGCTTAGGGACAGGGAACTTTCAAGAGACCCAGTACTTC.

This clonotype was picked up a small number of times. V and J are TRBV7-2 and TRBJ1-5; no reliable D call. The CDR3 covers 13 residues. Between the trimmed V and J ends, which lost 2 bases and 3 bases, there was a span of 5 bases. Germline V gives CDR1 SGHTA, CDR2 FQGNSA. The DNA of the CDR3 is TGTGCCAGCAGCTTAAGAGCCAATCAGCCCCAGCATTTT. Encoded protein: CASSLRANQPQHF.

A word on this clonotype: Being one base from a much bigger clone, this may be a read error. The CDR3 DNA follows: TGTGCCAGCAGGCACATGGGATCTAATGAAAAACTGTTTTTT. It yields the protein CASRHMGSNEKLFF. The J gene is TRBJ1-4, the V gene TRBV27; D call uncertain. In germline, CDR1 is MNHEY, CDR2 SMNVEV (reference sequence). The CDR3 sequence is 14 residues long. The V gene lost 6 bases and the J gene lost 3 bases, with 11 bases spanning the gap.

V gene TRBV7-2 combines with J gene TRBJ1-1; unclear D gene. Trimming shortened V by 5 bases and J by 0 bases, and 4 bases separated the two germline ends. The CDR3 extends over 12 amino acids. CDR1 SGHTA and CDR2 FQGNSA come from the germline V gene. Here the CDR3 DNA reads TGTGCCAGCAGCGGGGTGAACACTGAAGCTTTCTTT. Its protein is CASSGVNTEAFF.

A few counts support this clonotype. The genes are TRBV10-1 and TRBJ1-3; D gene ambiguous. V shed 7 bases and J shed 0 bases, with 10 bases lying between them. Germline V gives CDR1 WNHNN, CDR2 SYGVQD (reference sequence). This CDR3 has 14 amino acids. The CDR3 bases are TGCGCCAGCAAGAGGACTGCCTCTGGAAACACCATATATTTT. This translates into CASKRTASGNTIYF.

The chain has TRBV7-9 and TRBJ1-5, with unresolved D. The CDR3 runs to 12 residues. The germline gives CDR1 SEHNR, CDR2 FQNEAQ (reference sequence). V lost 2 bases and J 1 base, leaving 0 bases between the germline ends. This CDR3 reads CASSLSNQPQHF. The CDR3 nucleotides are TGTGCCAGCAGCTTAAGCAATCAGCCCCAGCATTTT.

This clonotype has only a few counts. The chain combines TRBV29-1 with TRBJ2-7, with 9 positions matching TRBD1. CDR1 and CDR2 from the germline V gene are SQVTM and ANQGSEA. The V and J ends lost 7 bases and 3 bases, in that order; junction bases with no gene match: 7. There are 13 residues in the CDR3. Written as DNA, the CDR3 is TGCAGCGCTATAACAGGGGGCCACTACGAGCAGTACTTC. This codes for CSAITGGHYEQYF.